This is a list of T cell receptor beta chains from one sample in a study of CD8+ T cells in alopecia areata. Here immunoSEQ multiplex PCR was the method, and the copy in TCRdb shows in-frame clones only, minus some. The sample consists of approximately 170,000 clones, about three fifths of them appearing once. The source was CD4+ T cells sorted from blood, collected at week 4, from a patient treated with tofacitinib. The receptors originated from a human donor with alopecia areata. CDR3s include the opening cysteine and the closing phenylalanine or tryptophan. A D gene is named only where the DNA matches it firmly. Clone size is stated in some rows and not others, as once, few, many or a class when expanded.

cdr3_length d_call clone_size j_call v_call cdr3_nt cdr3_aa
17 . . TRBJ2-6 TRBV7-8 TGTGCCAGCAGCTTAGGAAGCAGGAGCTCTGGGGCCAACGTCCTGACTTTC CASSLGSRSSGANVLTF
13 . . TRBJ1-1 TRBV25-1 TGTGCCAGTATGGGTGGGAAGAACACTGAAGCTTTCTTT CASMGGKNTEAFF
15 . . TRBJ2-1 TRBV29-1 TGCAGCGTTGGACTGCTCGCTGGCTCCTACAATGAGCAGTTCTTC CSVGLLAGSYNEQFF
12 . . TRBJ2-5 TRBV7-9 TGTGCCAGCAGCCTCACGCCCGAGACCCAGTACTTC CASSLTPETQYF
16 . . TRBJ1-5 TRBV5-1 TGCGCCAGCAGCTCCGGAGGACAGTTTGCCAATCAGCCCCAGCATTTT CASSSGGQFANQPQHF
15 . few TRBJ2-1 TRBV18 TGTGCCAGCTCACCACCCTCGGCGTTCGGGGATGAGCAGTTCTTC CASSPPSAFGDEQFF
13 . . TRBJ2-6 TRBV15 TGTGCCACCGGGCGGACCGGGGCCAACGTCCTGACTTTC CATGRTGANVLTF
13 . . TRBJ1-3 TRBV30 TGTGCCTCCCAACCGAGCTCTGGAAACACCATATATTTT CASQPSSGNTIYF
12 . . TRBJ1-5 TRBV30 TGTGCCTGGAGTTTCGCAAATCAGCCCCAGCATTTT CAWSFANQPQHF
15 TRBD1 few TRBJ2-1 TRBV2 TGTGCCAGCAGGTATACGGGACAGGACTACAATGAGCAGTTCTTC CASRYTGQDYNEQFF
13 . . TRBJ1-2 TRBV14 TGTGCCAGCAGCCAAGTTTTATTTCGGGGCTACACCTTC CASSQVLFRGYTF
14 . . TRBJ2-1 TRBV9 TGTGCCAGCACCTGGGACTGGGGAACCGGGGAGCAGTTCTTC CASTWDWGTGEQFF
12 . few TRBJ1-1 TRBV5-1 TGCGCCAGCAGGCTCGGGAAGGCTGAAGCTTTCTTT CASRLGKAEAFF
16 TRBD2 . TRBJ2-5 TRBV7-2 TGTGCCAGCAGCGCCTTAGCGGGAGGGCCGAGGGAGACCCAGTACTTC CASSALAGGPRETQYF
13 TRBD2 few TRBJ2-5 TRBV29-1 TGCAGCGTTGAAGCTAGCGGGAGAGAGACCCAGTACTTC CSVEASGRETQYF
11 . . TRBJ2-1 TRBV29-1 TGCAGCGTCGAAGAACCAAATGAGCAGTTCTTC CSVEEPNEQFF
11 . . TRBJ1-2 TRBV29-1 TGCAGCGTTGATAGCGGGACTGGCTACACCTTC CSVDSGTGYTF
16 . . TRBJ2-1 TRBV12-2 TGTGCAAGTCGCTTAGAGGTGACGGGCAATTACAATGAGCAGTTCTTC CASRLEVTGNYNEQFF
18 . . TRBJ2-6 TRBV4-1 TGCGCCAGCAGCCACCTGGGAGAGCTCGGCTCTGGGGCCAACGTCCTGACTTTC CASSHLGELGSGANVLTF
15 . few TRBJ2-5 TRBV13 TGTGCCAGCAGCTTAGGCGGGAGTAGGCAAGAGACCCAGTACTTC CASSLGGSRQETQYF
14 TRBD1 . TRBJ2-7 TRBV2 TGTGCCAGCAGAGTTGGGGGACAGCTCTACGAGCAGTACTTC CASRVGGQLYEQYF
15 . . TRBJ2-1 TRBV29-1 TGCAGCGTTGAAGACCCCGGTGGAGGGGGGGTTGAGCAGTTCTTC CSVEDPGGGGVEQFF
15 . . TRBJ2-6 TRBV7-2 TGTGCCAGCAGCCTCCGGAGCTCTGGGGCCAACGTCCTGACTTTC CASSLRSSGANVLTF
11 . . TRBJ2-3 TRBV20-1 TGCAGTGCTGCGGGGGCTTCGGGGCAGTATTTT CSAAGASGQYF
11 TRBD1 once TRBJ1-2 TRBV6-5 TGTGCCAGCGGACAGGGCTATGGCTACACCTTC CASGQGYGYTF